The 22 T cell receptor beta chains below were found in one sample sequenced in a study of blood T cell repertoires in COVID-19 (TCRdb year 2020). Library creation used the immunoSEQ multiplex PCR assay. TCRdb mirrors the immuneACCESS table, restricted to in-frame sequences. Some clones are absent from its copies; in checked studies, under half trace to an unresolved V gene, and the reason for the others is unknown. The sample contains 200,000 to 300,000 clones, more than 75% of them found a single time. Clones ranked in the top ten supply around 12% of the sample. The sample was peripheral blood. These TCRs come from a woman aged 55-70 years with active or convalescent COVID-19.

The J gene is TRBJ2-7, the V gene TRBV6-5, with 10 bases aligning to TRBD1. This CDR3 contains 15 residues. Germline V gene sequence: CDR1 MNHEY, CDR2 SVGAGI. Trimming at V came to 5 bases and at J to 2 bases, leaving 6 bases not matched to a gene. CDR3 loop: CASSQMGTGAYEQYF. The CDR3 coding sequence is TGTGCCAGCAGTCAGATGGGGACAGGGGCCTACGAGCAGTACTTC.

The CDR3, as DNA: TGTGCCTGGGACCGGGACAGGGCACTTGAAGCTTTCTTT. Protein sequence: CAWDRDRALEAFF. The chain is built from TRBV30 and TRBJ1-1, with 9 bases identical to TRBD1. Unmatched junction bases numbered 8, after V lost 5 bases and J lost 7 bases. This CDR3 region has 13 residues. Germline V lookup: CDR1 GTSNPN, CDR2 SVGIG (reference sequence).

V usage is TRBV5-1 and J usage is TRBJ2-1, with a possible D match to TRBD2 (5 bases). Trimming took off 5 bases at V and 1 base at J, with 10 bases between the two ends. Germline lookup yields CDR1 SGHRS and CDR2 YFSETQ. The CDR3 has 14 residues. CDR3 amino acids: CASRRVESYNEQFF. The CDR3 DNA reads as TGCGCCAGCAGGAGGGTAGAATCCTACAATGAGCAGTTCTTC.

The chain recombines TRBV24-1 with TRBJ2-3; TRBD1 is a possible D gene (6 bases). Germline CDR1 is KGHDR and CDR2 is SFDVKD. V lost 2 bases and J 3 bases, leaving 11 bases between the germline ends. This CDR3 contains 15 residues. CDR3 residues: CATSDSQGLTDTQYF. The CDR3 nucleotides are TGTGCCACCAGTGATTCTCAGGGGCTAACAGATACGCAGTATTTT.

The V call is TRBV19, the J call TRBJ1-5; D is unresolved. This CDR3 is built from 17 residues. V was cut by 7 bases and J by 2 bases, with 21 bases left in between. Per the germline V gene, CDR1 is LNHDA and CDR2 is SQIVND (reference sequence). Written as DNA, the CDR3 is TGTGCCAGTACCTCCGGAACGACCGGGGTTGGCAATCAGCCCCAGCATTTT. Translating it yields CASTSGTTGVGNQPQHF. Looking up the rest from reference TRBV19 and TRBJ1-5 gives the full variable domain: DGGITQSPKYLFRKEGQNVTLSCEQNLNHDAMYWYRQDPGQGLRLIYYSQIVNDFQKGDIAEGYSVSREKKESFPLTVTSAQKNPTAFYLCASTSGTTGVGNQPQHFGDGTRLSIL.

J is TRBJ2-1 and V is TRBV7-3; 7 nucleotides match TRBD2. This CDR3 contains 16 residues. CDR1 is SGHTA and CDR2 is FQGTGA in the germline V gene. Losses at the gene ends were 5 bases for V and 6 bases for J; bases not matched to a gene: 13. The CDR3, as DNA: TGTGCCAGCAGCCCCTTCGGGGCGGGGGTCGGCAATGAGCAGTTCTTC. Translating gives CASSPFGAGVGNEQFF.

V gene TRBV6-5 combines with J gene TRBJ1-1; possibly TRBD1 for D (6 bases). V was shortened by 6 bases and J by 1 base, with 12 bases between the two germline ends. Germline V lookup: CDR1 MNHEY, CDR2 SVGAGI. This CDR3 contains 14 residues. CDR3 loop: CASSLIGGNTEAFF. DNA for the CDR3: TGTGCCAGCAGCTTAATAGGGGGGAACACTGAAGCTTTCTTT.

The chain joins TRBV6-5 to TRBJ2-7, with 11 positions matching TRBD1. The germline V gene encodes CDR1 MNHEY and CDR2 SVGAGI. This CDR3 contains 15 residues. V dropped 6 bases and J dropped 2; count of bases not matched to a gene: 6. As DNA, the CDR3 is TGTGCCAGCAGGGCCGGGACAGGGGGGACCTACGAGCAGTACTTC. This encodes CASRAGTGGTYEQYF.

This clone is a singleton in its sample. This chain connects TRBV7-2 to TRBJ1-5; 10 bases align to TRBD1. V was pared by 2 bases and J by 5 bases, with 6 bases of the junction left unmatched. The CDR3 length is 16 residues. Germline values: CDR1 SGHTA, CDR2 FQGNSA. The CDR3 DNA reads as TGTGCCAGCAGCTTAATGTCGGGACAGGGGTATCAGCCCCAGCATTTT. It encodes CASSLMSGQGYQPQHF.

This rearrangement joins TRBV7-3 to TRBJ1-3; D is possibly TRBD1 (5 bases). With 10 bases removed from V and 0 bases from J, the gap between germline ends came to 19 bases. The germline V gene encodes CDR1 SGHTA and CDR2 FQGTGA. CDR3 length equals 16 residues. The CDR3 sequence: CATPGGSDPSGNTIYF. The CDR3, as DNA: TGTGCCACCCCCGGGGGATCGGACCCCTCTGGAAACACCATATATTTT.

V gene TRBV6-4 combines with J gene TRBJ1-1; 9 bases map to TRBD1. Germline V gives CDR1 MRHNA, CDR2 SNTAGT. Trimming removed 3 bases from V and 5 bases from J; junction bases left unmatched: 7. The CDR3 runs to 15 residues. CDR3 sequence reads: CASSEMGQGQTEAFF. The CDR3 coding sequence is TGTGCCAGCAGTGAAATGGGACAGGGCCAGACTGAAGCTTTCTTT.

The CDR3 protein is CASSYLGLAYNEQFF. The DNA for the CDR3 is TGTGCCAGCAGCTATCTAGGACTAGCCTACAATGAGCAGTTCTTC. V usage is TRBV5-6 and J usage is TRBJ2-1, with 7 bases identical to TRBD2. The junction had 5 bases not matched to a gene; V was cut back by 3 bases and J by 2 bases. This CDR3 spans 15 amino acids. CDR1 is SGHDT and CDR2 is YYEEEE in the germline V gene.

In this sample, this clone turned up once. The chain has TRBV5-1 and TRBJ1-1; D gene uncertain. Trimming pared 0 bases from V and 4 bases from J, leaving 13 bases between. The CDR3 contains 15 residues. CDR1 is SGHRS and CDR2 is YFSETQ in the germline V gene. This CDR3 is CASSLGLQLGTEAFF. The CDR3 DNA sequence: TGCGCCAGCAGCTTGGGTCTGCAGCTAGGCACTGAAGCTTTCTTT. Based on the CDR3 plus reference TRBV5-1 and TRBJ1-1, the full variable domain is KAGVTQTPRYLIKTRGQQVTLSCSPISGHRSVSWYQQTPGQGLQFLFEYFSETQRNKGNFPGRFSGRQFSNSRSEMNVSTLELGDSALYLCASSLGLQLGTEAFFGQGTRLTVV.

The V and J genes are TRBV19 and TRBJ2-3, with 9 bases matching TRBD1. The CDR3 consists of 15 residues. Germline lookup yields CDR1 LNHDA and CDR2 SQIVND (reference sequence). With 3 bases clipped from V and 3 bases from J, the junction kept 4 bases outside the gene matches. CDR3 region: CASSIGQGSTDTQYF. The CDR3 DNA follows: TGTGCCAGTAGTATCGGACAGGGGAGTACAGATACGCAGTATTTT.

The genes are TRBV5-6 and TRBJ2-3; 10 nucleotides agree with TRBD1. Per the germline V gene, CDR1 is SGHDT and CDR2 is YYEEEE. V lost 1 base and J lost 5; bases outside the gene matches: 7. CDR3 size: 16 residues. The chain's CDR3 is CASSLLPGQGLDTQYF. The CDR3 DNA reads as TGTGCCAGCAGCTTGCTTCCGGGACAGGGGTTAGATACGCAGTATTTT.

To note about this clone: One end of the junction does not line up with germline, which may come from a read error. V is TRBV10-3 and J is TRBJ1-3; D is undetermined. This CDR3 has 14 residues. Germline loops: CDR1 ENHRY, CDR2 SYGVKD. The CDR3 region has the DNA TGTGCCATCAGTGAACAGATCTCTGGAAATACCATATATTTT. This translates into CAISEQISGNTIYF.

This clone has more than one count but fewer than ten. The V and J genes are TRBV29-1 and TRBJ2-1; no clear D. Germline V gene data show CDR1 as SQVTM and CDR2 as ANQGSEA. There are 12 residues in the CDR3. Trimming pared 2 bases from V and 6 bases from J, leaving 8 bases between. The CDR3 nucleotides read TGCAGCGTTGAATACAATACCAATGAGCAGTTCTTC. Translating it yields CSVEYNTNEQFF.

The chain joins TRBV10-2 to TRBJ1-2, with 9 bases that match TRBD1. The trim removed 3 bases at V and 3 bases at J, leaving 5 bases unmatched. The CDR3 consists of 15 residues. Germline V lookup: CDR1 WSHSY, CDR2 SAAADI. The CDR3, as DNA: TGCGCCAGCAGTGAAGACAGGGGGTTGGACTATGGCTACACCTTC. Protein sequence: CASSEDRGLDYGYTF.

The chain combines TRBV7-2 with TRBJ2-3; 8 bases line up with TRBD2. The CDR3 extends over 18 amino acids. Trimming cost V 5 bases and J 6 bases; bases outside gene matches: 19. Germline CDR1 is SGHTA and CDR2 is FQGNSA. CDR3 sequence reads: CASSPLPKSGGGFDTQYF. In DNA, the CDR3 is TGTGCCAGCAGCCCCCTCCCGAAATCGGGGGGGGGCTTCGATACGCAGTATTTT.

The rearrangement links TRBV11-3 to TRBJ2-7, with unresolved D. Trimming stripped 5 bases from V and 0 bases from J, with 11 bases between. From germline, CDR1 is SGHNT and CDR2 YENEEA. There are 14 residues in the CDR3. CDR3 coding DNA: TGTGCCAGCAGCCCCAACCCGAGCTCCTACGAGCAGTACTTC. It encodes CASSPNPSSYEQYF.

This clone was seen many times. This rearrangement joins TRBV27 to TRBJ2-6, with 7 bases aligning to TRBD2. The CDR3 spans 15 residues. Germline assignment: CDR1 MNHEY and CDR2 SMNVEV (reference sequence). The V and J ends lost 5 bases and 1 base, in that order; junction bases with no gene match: 2. DNA for the CDR3: TGTGCCAGCAGTCACGGGGGGTCTGGGGCCAACGTCCTGACTTTC. Its protein product is CASSHGGSGANVLTF.

This chain links TRBV24-1 with TRBJ1-2; 9 bases are shared with TRBD1. CDR3 length equals 13 residues. J lost 7 bases, V lost 7 bases, and 6 bases had no gene match. CDR1 is KGHDR, CDR2 SFDVKD, per germline. The CDR3 DNA reads as TGTGCCACCAGCGAGGGACAGGGAGGTGGCTACACCTTC. Translated: CATSEGQGGGYTF.